This is a list of T cell receptor beta chains from one sample in a study of blood T cell repertoires in COVID-19. Sequencing was performed with immunoSEQ multiplex PCR; in TCRdb, only in-frame clones are kept and a portion is missing. The data show 70,000 to 95,000 clones, roughly four fifths seen once. Input material: peripheral blood. These receptors all stem from a human donor in a cohort sampled during active COVID-19. CDR3s include the opening cysteine and the closing phenylalanine or tryptophan. D genes are given only for firm matches. Rows give clone size only sometimes, using once, few, many, or a class for an expanded clone.

CDR3	DNA	size	D	V	J
CASSPPQGAVGETQYF	TGTGCCAGCTCACCGCCACAGGGGGCGGTTGGGGAGACCCAGTACTTC	NA	TRBD1	TRBV18	TRBJ2-5
CASSPSWDFNSPLHF	TGTGCCAGCAGCCCATCGTGGGACTTTAATTCACCCCTCCACTTT	once	NA	TRBV11-2	TRBJ1-6
CANQGTSYEQYF	TGTGCCAACCAGGGCACCTCCTACGAGCAGTACTTC	NA	NA	TRBV2	TRBJ2-7
CASSRAGQGYEQYF	TGTGCCAGCAGCCGTGCGGGACAGGGCTACGAGCAGTACTTC	NA	TRBD1	TRBV7-2	TRBJ2-7
CAWGSGNQPQHF	TGTGCCTGGGGAAGCGGGAATCAGCCCCAGCATTTT	NA	NA	TRBV28	TRBJ1-5
CASSLAPTGSGGNTIYF	TGCGCCAGCAGCTTGGCCCCCACAGGCTCCGGCGGAAACACCATATATTTT	NA	NA	TRBV5-1	TRBJ1-3
CASGGDYLQAYTF	TGTGCCAGCGGCGGTGACTACCTTCAAGCCTACACCTTC	NA	NA	TRBV6-6	TRBJ1-2
CASITGDTGELFF	TGTGCCAGTATAACAGGGGACACCGGGGAGCTGTTTTTT	once	TRBD1	TRBV28	TRBJ2-2
CASSSTHNNYEQYF	TGCGCCAGCAGCTCCACCCATAACAACTACGAGCAGTACTTC	NA	NA	TRBV5-1	TRBJ2-7
CASSPRSQGPTGELFF	TGTGCCAGCTCACCACGATCCCAGGGGCCCACCGGGGAGCTGTTTTTT	NA	NA	TRBV18	TRBJ2-2
CSAQTGYGYTF	TGCAGTGCCCAGACAGGCTATGGCTACACCTTC	NA	NA	TRBV20-1	TRBJ1-2
CASSTPFRGAAPADTQYF	TGTGCCAGCAGTACGCCCTTTCGGGGGGCCGCCCCAGCGGATACGCAGTATTTT	NA	NA	TRBV6-2/TRBV6-3	TRBJ2-3
CASSAGQSNTEAFF	TGTGCCAGCAGCGCGGGACAGTCGAACACTGAAGCTTTCTTT	NA	TRBD1	TRBV7-9	TRBJ1-1
CASSPSGTVDEQYF	TGTGCCAGCAGCCCATCCGGGACAGTCGACGAGCAGTACTTC	NA	TRBD1	TRBV4-2	TRBJ2-7
CASSTGTDRATDTQYF	TGCGCCAGCAGCACTGGGACAGACAGGGCGACAGATACGCAGTATTTT	NA	TRBD1	TRBV5-1	TRBJ2-3
CASRPGRENIQYF	TGTGCCAGTCGGCCGGGGAGGGAAAACATTCAGTACTTC	NA	TRBD2	TRBV2	TRBJ2-4
CSVGPQGGQPQHF	TGCAGCGTTGGGCCCCAAGGCGGTCAGCCCCAGCATTTT	NA	NA	TRBV29-1	TRBJ1-5
CASSPTGSGTEAFF	TGTGCCAGCTCACCAACAGGGTCGGGCACTGAAGCTTTCTTT	NA	NA	TRBV18	TRBJ1-1
CAWSGPSRIPGTGPGANVLTF	TGTGCCTGGAGTGGCCCGTCGCGTATTCCCGGGACAGGGCCAGGGGCCAACGTCCTGACTTTC	NA	TRBD1	TRBV30	TRBJ2-6
CASRRQQNTGELFF	TGTGCCAGCAGACGACAGCAGAACACCGGGGAGCTGTTTTTT	NA	NA	TRBV6-5	TRBJ2-2
CASSFRKDRGNQPQHF	TGTGCCAGCAGTTTCCGTAAGGACAGGGGCAATCAGCCCCAGCATTTT	NA	TRBD1	TRBV27	TRBJ1-5
CASSLLDFTDTQYF	TGTGCCAGCAGCTTGCTAGACTTCACAGATACGCAGTATTTT	NA	NA	TRBV5-5	TRBJ2-3
CASSFGGAETQYF	TGCGCCAGCAGCTTTGGGGGCGCTGAGACCCAGTACTTC	NA	NA	TRBV5-1	TRBJ2-5
CASSSITETYEQYF	TGTGCCAGCAGCTCCATTACAGAAACCTACGAGCAGTACTTC	NA	NA	TRBV6-5	TRBJ2-7
CASSEITSGGGNEQFF	TGTGCCAGCAGTGAGATTACTAGCGGGGGAGGAAATGAGCAGTTCTTC	NA	TRBD2	TRBV2	TRBJ2-1
CASSSGGSLRNEQFF	TGCGCCAGCAGTTCGGGGGGGTCCCTTCGGAATGAGCAGTTCTTC	NA	TRBD2	TRBV5-1	TRBJ2-1
CASSSRGWYGYTF	TGTGCCAGCAGTTCGAGGGGGTGGTATGGCTACACCTTC	NA	NA	TRBV12-3/TRBV12-4	TRBJ1-2